The source of this T cell receptor (beta chain) is a study of T cell responses to AZD1222 COVID-19 vaccine. With respect to this clone: Antigen: not known.

General study results and limits: Two AZD1222 doses significantly raised spike-specific TCR breadth and depth over controls.

Assay: immunoSEQ multiplex PCR; the TCRdb copy retains only in-frame clones and omits some. Here the sample spans 150,000 or so clones, 94% being singletons. The material sequenced was peripheral blood, taken on day 0 of AZD1222 vaccination. This receptor was identified in an adult in good health.

The CDR3 loop reads CASSLIILSTDTQYF. For the CDR3, the DNA is TGTGCCAGCAGCTTAATCATCCTCAGCACAGATACGCAGTATTTT. The chain couples TRBV7-9 to TRBJ2-3; no reliable D call. From germline, CDR1 is SEHNR and CDR2 FQNEAQ (reference sequence). V was shortened by 2 bases and J by 0 bases, with 9 bases between the two germline ends. The CDR3 consists of 15 residues.